Listed here is a single TCR beta chain. Germline CDR1 SGHRS, CDR2 YFSETQ. V was clipped by 4 bases and J by 7 bases, with 14 bases between them. There are 14 residues in the CDR3. These data come from a study of control samples from healthy donors and cancer patients. Data came from immunoSEQ multiplex PCR; TCRdb stores just in-frame clones and leaves some out. The table shows under 300,000 clones, with over 75% occurring only once. This chain links TRBV5-1 with TRBJ2-2; TRBD1 is a possible D gene (6 bases). The TCR originated in a woman aged 55-70 years with lung cancer. Material for sequencing was PBMCs. The CDR3 bases are TGCGCCAGCAGCACAGACAGGCCGGGCGGGGAGCTGTTTTTT. Translating it yields CASSTDRPGGELFF.